Below are 11 T cell receptor beta chains sequenced from a single sample in a study of blood T cell repertoires in COVID-19. Profiled with immunoSEQ multiplex PCR; TCRdb holds only in-frame clones, not every one. The sample lists roughly 310,000 clones; more than 75% were seen once. Sequencing was done on a sample of peripheral blood. The receptors here all came from a woman aged 45-65 years with active or convalescent COVID-19.

The chain is built from TRBV2 and TRBJ2-7; 7 bases are a match to TRBD1. CDR1 SNHLY and CDR2 FYNNEI come from the germline V gene. The CDR3 has 15 amino acids. V gave up 6 bases and J gave up 0 bases; unmatched junction bases: 8. CDR3 in amino acids: CASSETGSGSYEQYF. CDR3 nucleotide sequence: TGTGCCAGCAGCGAGACAGGGTCGGGCTCCTACGAGCAGTACTTC.

This clone occurred once. The rearrangement links TRBV4-1 to TRBJ2-3; 10 bases align to TRBD1. Per the germline V gene, CDR1 is MGHRA and CDR2 is YSYEKL. The V and J ends lost 4 bases and 4 bases, in that order; junction bases with no gene match: 8. The CDR3 consists of 16 residues. The CDR3, as DNA: TGCGCCAGCAGCCGGAGACAGGGGGCGCAACCAGATACGCAGTATTTT. It specifies CASSRRQGAQPDTQYF.

The chain uses TRBV30 and TRBJ2-3; 9 bases match TRBD2. Germline assignment: CDR1 GTSNPN and CDR2 SVGIG (reference sequence). J gave up 2 bases and V 3 bases, and 6 bases lay outside the gene matches. This CDR3 has 15 residues. CDR3 sequence reads: CAWRGLAISTDTQYF. The CDR3 DNA is TGTGCCTGGAGGGGACTAGCTATATCCACAGATACGCAGTATTTT.

V usage is TRBV19 and J usage is TRBJ1-1; 8 positions agree with TRBD1. This CDR3 is 15 amino acids long. The germline V gene encodes CDR1 LNHDA and CDR2 SQIVND (reference sequence). Unmatched junction bases numbered 7, after V lost 5 bases and J lost 2 bases. CDR3 nucleotides: TGTGCCAGTAGTTCCATGACAGGGGCCAACACTGAAGCTTTCTTT. Encoded protein: CASSSMTGANTEAFF.

The count of this clone is one. The rearrangement joins TRBV6-6 to TRBJ1-6, with a possible D match to TRBD1 (6 bases). The CDR3 length is 14 residues. Trimming removed 2 bases from V and 10 bases from J, with 12 bases in between. Germline CDR1 is MNHNY and CDR2 is SVGAGI (reference sequence). The CDR3 region is CASSYIQGGSPLHF. In DNA, the CDR3 is TGTGCCAGCAGTTACATACAGGGAGGGTCACCCCTCCACTTT.

V and J are TRBV12-3 or TRBV12-4 and TRBJ1-5, with no clear D. The germline V and J ends were trimmed by 2 bases and 5 bases, with 7 bases remaining between them. There are 13 residues in the CDR3. The CDR3 bases are TGTGCCAGCAGTTTAACCCCAGATCAGCCCCAGCATTTT. Amino acids: CASSLTPDQPQHF.

This clone was picked up one time. The genes are TRBV4-1 and TRBJ1-1; D ambiguous. CDR1 and CDR2 (germline): MGHRA, YSYEKL. V was cut by 7 bases and J by 5 bases, with 20 bases left in between. CDR3 length equals 15 residues. The CDR3 DNA is TGCGCCAGCACCGACCCCGGGAAGGGATATACTGAAGCTTTCTTT. The encoded protein is CASTDPGKGYTEAFF.

The J gene is TRBJ2-4, the V gene TRBV7-6; a weak D match, TRBD1 (6 bases). The CDR3 is 15 amino acids. V gave up 10 bases and J gave up 3 bases, with 19 bases separating them. Germline V CDR1 and CDR2: SGHVS, FNYEAQ. The CDR3 DNA follows: TGTGCCAACAGGGAGCACGAGCGGAACAAAAACATTCAGTACTTC. It codes for CANREHERNKNIQYF.

As to this clone: At one boundary the junction diverges from the germline segment, which might be a read error. The gene calls are TRBV19 and TRBJ1-5, with 8 bases aligning to TRBD1. The CDR3 is 16 amino acids. Germline V gene data show CDR1 as LNHDA and CDR2 as SQIVND (reference sequence). The DNA of the CDR3 is TGTGCCAGTAGTGTAGACCGGGACAGGCTCAATCAGCCCCAGCATTTT. Translation gives CASSVDRDRLNQPQHF. Looking up the rest from reference TRBV19 and TRBJ1-5 gives the full variable domain: DGGITQSPKYLFRKEGQNVTLSCEQNLNHDAMYWYRQDPGQGLRLIYYSQIVNDFQKGDIAEGYSVSREKKESFPLTVTSAQKNPTAFYLCASSVDRDRLNQPQHFGDGTRLSIL.

This sequence joins TRBV7-2 and TRBJ2-1, with a tentative D call TRBD2 (5 bases). V was cut by 8 bases and J by 8 bases, with 22 bases left in between. This CDR3 contains 15 residues. Germline-derived CDR1 and CDR2 are SGHTA and FQGNSA. The CDR3 DNA sequence: TGTGCCAGCTCGACCAACGGACTCCTGTTTGATGAGCAGTTCTTC. This encodes CASSTNGLLFDEQFF.

The rearrangement uses TRBV7-2 and TRBJ2-2; D gene ambiguous. The CDR3 runs to 16 residues. V lost 1 base, J lost 0 bases, and 9 bases lay in between. Germline V gene data show CDR1 as SGHTA and CDR2 as FQGNSA. CDR3 protein: CASSLDQASNTGELFF. In DNA form, the CDR3 reads TGTGCCAGCAGCTTAGATCAGGCCTCGAACACCGGGGAGCTGTTTTTT.